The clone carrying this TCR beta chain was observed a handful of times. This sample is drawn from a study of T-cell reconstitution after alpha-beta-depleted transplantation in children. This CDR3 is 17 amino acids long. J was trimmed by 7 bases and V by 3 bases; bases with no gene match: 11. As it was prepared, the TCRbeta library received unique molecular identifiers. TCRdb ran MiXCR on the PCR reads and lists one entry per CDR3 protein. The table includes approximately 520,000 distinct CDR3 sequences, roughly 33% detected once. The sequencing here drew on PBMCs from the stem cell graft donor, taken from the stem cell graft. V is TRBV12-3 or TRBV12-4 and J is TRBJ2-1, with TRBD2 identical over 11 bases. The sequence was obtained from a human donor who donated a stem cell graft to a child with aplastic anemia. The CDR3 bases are TGTGCCAGCAGTTTCAACCTACTAGCGGGAGAGGTGAATGAGCAGTTCTTC. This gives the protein CASSFNLLAGEVNEQFF.